This T cell receptor (beta chain) was captured in a study of identical twins (dated by TCRdb to 2016 to 2017). Turning to the overall study: The study deep-sequenced TCR alpha and beta repertoires from monozygotic twins, unrelated adults of various ages and cord blood to test whether fetal clonotypes persist. Replicate twin experiments were performed at different times using different library preparation protocols to rule out contamination. The paper's findings and limits, for the study overall: Recombination models systematically underestimated out-of-frame TCR alpha sharing in monozygotic twins but agreed with sharing between unrelated individuals. Invariant T cells such as MAIT and iNKT could partly confound zero-insertion analyses, although diverse VJ usage argued against such confounding for most clonotypes. Fewer insertions were carried by abundant cord blood beta clonotypes; a weaker similar trend was observed in young adult naive repertoires, while no such trend was observed in memory repertoires. Compared with coincidental sharing between unrelated individuals, out-of-frame TCR alpha sequences shared between twins showed an excess of sequences with low generation probability. Because the same donors could not be followed over many years, conclusions were based on cross-sectional statistical analysis. A weaker excess of twin sharing was found in beta out-of-frame sequences because the signal-to-noise ratio was lowered by fewer shared sequences.

Concerning this clonotype itself: It lacks a known antigen. Base qualities are not recorded, but no much larger clone differs from it by a single base.

Every donor in the study was a healthy Caucasian. The CDR3 has 10 amino acids, counting the end cysteine and phenylalanine. CDR3 DNA only is kept here, 30 bases in frame from base 1. The V end loses 7 bases and the J end loses 11 bases, and a stretch of 14 bases separates them. For CDR1 and CDR2, the germline V gene lists SQVTM and ANQGSEA. Receptor libraries were prepared by 5' RACE. The data were produced on an Illumina HiSeq 2000. Template switching introduced a universal primer binding site; the final cDNA contained a unique molecular identifier, enabling accurate counting of TCR cDNA molecules. Specific primers in the conserved constant-segment region were used to synthesize first-strand cDNA for TCR alpha and beta chains. To control for contamination, every cDNA library carried two barcodes: a SMART-Mk sample barcode plus Illumina barcodes. TruSeq adapter sequences and Illumina sample barcodes were added in two successive PCR steps. The Illumina HiSeq platform was used with custom primers to sequence TCR alpha and beta cDNA libraries. In the authors' own workflow: MiGEC was used to process raw reads and extract unique molecular identifiers, and MiXCR was used to find CDR3 positions. Recombination models were inferred per individual with the repgenHMM and IGoR tools using an EM algorithm. Shared clonotype analysis was performed with the tcR package in R, normalizing sharing by the product of cloneset sizes. To study raw recombination free of thymic and clonal selection effects, out-of-frame nonproductive sequences were analyzed. TCRdb cleaned the public reads at Q25 with fastp, built clones with MiXCR and kept in-frame beta chains. Entries that share a CDR3 protein sequence are merged under the most common genes and DNA. Here the V and J calls rest on TCRdb's processing, not on the authors' analysis. Present in this sample are 1.5 million to 2 million distinct CDR3 sequences, about 31% of which were seen just once. About 0.25% of the sample rests with the top ten.

The chain joins TRBV29-1 to TRBJ2-5, with TRBD1 tentatively as D gene (7 bases match). The sequence derives from a newborn girl in good health. Sequencing was carried out using cord blood. The DNA sequence is given as TGCAGCGCGGGAGACAGGGAGCAGTACTTC. Its protein reads: CSAGDREQYF.